This TCR beta chain was identified in a study of identical twins. A note on this clonotype: The antigen is not known.

Notes on the study in general: Researchers reported weaker excess twin sharing in beta out-of-frame sequences.

Germline assignment: CDR1 LGHDT and CDR2 YNNKEL (reference sequence). Trimming cost V 3 bases and J 8 bases, with 10 bases left between them. CDR3 length equals 13 residues. From the 5' RACE reads, TCRdb called clonotypes with MiXCR, one entry per CDR3 protein. The data show 520,000 or so distinct CDR3 sequences, less than 25% seen once. The same specimen was also included in a second study, on T cells expressing NK-cell markers. From that paper: Sorted CD3+CD56-NKG2C+, CD3+CD56+NKG2C- and CD3+CD56+NKG2C+ T cells were the source of the TCR beta repertoires. HCMV serostatus: seven of eight sequenced donors positive, one negative.

Sequenced sample: CD4+ T cells sorted from blood. The rearrangement links TRBV3-1 to TRBJ1-4, with no clear D. The origin of this receptor is a woman aged 18-35 years in good health. The CDR3, as DNA: TGTGCCAGCAGCCACAGAAAGTGGGAAAAACTGTTTTTT. Translated, it gives CASSHRKWEKLFF. Filled out from reference TRBV3-1 and TRBJ1-4, the complete variable domain reads DTAVSQTPKYLVTQMGNDKSIKCEQNLGHDTMYWYKQDSKKFLKIMFSYNNKELIINETVPNRFSPKSPDKAHLNLHINSLELGDSAVYFCASSHRKWEKLFFGSGTQLSVL.